The clone carrying this TCR beta chain was detected only a few times. Its specificity is unknown. This sample stems from a study of CD8+ T cells in alopecia areata. At the level of the study: The duration of tofacitinib was 6 to 18 months, with 6 months off drug afterward.

Noted treatment: oral pan-JAK inhibitor, 5-10 mg twice daily. Extracted RNA was reverse transcribed, and the resulting cDNA served as sequencing template. Data came from immunoSEQ multiplex PCR; TCRdb stores just in-frame clones and leaves some out. Counted here are 80,000 to 100,000 clones, 44% occurring once; the ten biggest clones make up roughly 18%. Broader study findings: Many expanded lesional clones stayed in scalp and blood while on tofacitinib. Among patients, TCR sharing was less clear than in mice, a difference possibly due in part to HLA diversity in the patient population.

The CDR3 sequence is 13 residues long. V gave up 7 bases and J gave up 10 bases; unmatched junction bases: 15. The germline gives CDR1 SQVTM, CDR2 ANQGSEA. The material was CD8+ T cells sorted from blood, obtained at week 24, from a patient treated with tofacitinib. The V and J genes are TRBV29-1 and TRBJ1-2, with 7 bases that match TRBD1. The clonotype comes from a human donor with alopecia areata. CDR3 DNA sequence: TGCAGCGGGAGGACAGGCGAGCTATGGGACTACACCTTC. This sequence encodes CSGRTGELWDYTF.